This T cell receptor beta chain originates from a study of cytomegalovirus exposure and HLA in healthy donors. Both 60 Vbeta primers and 13 Jbeta primers went into the PCR. The method was immunoSEQ multiplex PCR; TCRdb's version includes in-frame clones alone and lacks a portion of them. The data contain some 89,000 clones, 81% of them singletons. Germline lookup yields CDR1 MNHEY and CDR2 SMNVEV (reference sequence). This CDR3 spans 14 amino acids. Trimming shortened V by 3 bases and J by 6 bases, and 11 bases separated the two germline ends. V gene TRBV27 combines with J gene TRBJ1-4; D is unresolved. Sequences were obtained from PBMCs. The receptor was isolated from a woman aged 25 to 39 in good health and CMV-seronegative. In DNA form, the CDR3 reads TGTGCCAGCAGTTTGCGCAGGCGATATGAAAAACTGTTTTTT. Translation: CASSLRRRYEKLFF.